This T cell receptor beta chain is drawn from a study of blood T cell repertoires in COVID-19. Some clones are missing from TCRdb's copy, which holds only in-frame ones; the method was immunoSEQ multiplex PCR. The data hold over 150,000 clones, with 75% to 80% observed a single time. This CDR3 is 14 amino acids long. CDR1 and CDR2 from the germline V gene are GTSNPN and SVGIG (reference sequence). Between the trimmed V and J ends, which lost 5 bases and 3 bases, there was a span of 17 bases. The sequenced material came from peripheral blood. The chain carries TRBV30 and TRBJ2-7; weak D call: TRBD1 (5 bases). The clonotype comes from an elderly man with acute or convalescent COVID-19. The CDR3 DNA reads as TGTGCCTGGGGCAGGGTCGATACGGTCTACGAGCAGTACTTC. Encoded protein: CAWGRVDTVYEQYF. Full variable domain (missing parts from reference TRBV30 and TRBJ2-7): SQTIHQWPATLVQPVGSPLSLECTVEGTSNPNLYWYRQAAGRGLQLLFYSVGIGQISSEVPQNLSASRPQDRQFILSSKKLLLSDSGFYLCAWGRVDTVYEQYFGPGTRLTVT.